This section outlines one T cell receptor beta chain sequence together with its context. These data belong to a study of shared T cell receptors in the human thymus. The repertoire was sequenced with immunoSEQ multiplex PCR; TCRdb's copy has only in-frame clones and lacks some. The repertoire holds about 660,000 clones, approximately 87% seen once, with about 0.0094% in the top ten. Germline CDR1 is MRHNA and CDR2 is SNTAGT. The CDR3 spans 16 residues. The V gene end was trimmed by 3 bases and the J gene end by 3 bases; junction bases not matched to a gene: 8. Another study also made use of these data, one on human thymus T cells.

Source material: thymocytes. The source of this sequence is a boy in the first two years of life with a congenital heart defect. The chain couples TRBV6-4 to TRBJ2-3, with 8 bases aligning to TRBD2. CDR3 sequence reads: CASSEGLEGRTDTQYF. The CDR3 DNA follows: TGTGCCAGCAGTGAGGGACTAGAAGGACGTACAGATACGCAGTATTTT.